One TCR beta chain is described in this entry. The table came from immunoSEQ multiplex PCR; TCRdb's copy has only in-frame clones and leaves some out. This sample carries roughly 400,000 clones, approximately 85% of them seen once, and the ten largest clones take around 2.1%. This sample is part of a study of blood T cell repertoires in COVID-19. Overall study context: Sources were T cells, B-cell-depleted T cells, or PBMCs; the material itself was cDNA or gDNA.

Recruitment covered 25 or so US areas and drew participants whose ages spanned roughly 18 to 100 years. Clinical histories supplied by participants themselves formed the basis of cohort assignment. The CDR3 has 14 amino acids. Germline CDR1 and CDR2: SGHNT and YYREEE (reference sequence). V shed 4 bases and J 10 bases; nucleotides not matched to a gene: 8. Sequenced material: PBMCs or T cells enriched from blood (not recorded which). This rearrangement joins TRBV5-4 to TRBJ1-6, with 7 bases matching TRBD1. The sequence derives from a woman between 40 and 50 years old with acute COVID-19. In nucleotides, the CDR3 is TGTGCCAGCAGCAGGGACAGCGACGGGTCACCCCTCCACTTT. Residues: CASSRDSDGSPLHF. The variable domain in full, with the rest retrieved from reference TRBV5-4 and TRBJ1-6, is ETGVTQSPTHLIKTRGQQVTLRCSSQSGHNTVSWYQQALGQGPQFIFQYYREEENGRGNFPPRFSGLQFPNYSSELNVNALELDDSALYLCASSRDSDGSPLHFGNGTRLTVT.